Presented here are 30 T cell receptor beta chains from one specimen sequenced in a study of blood T cell repertoires in COVID-19. Data came from immunoSEQ multiplex PCR; TCRdb stores just in-frame clones and leaves some out. Of about 310,000 clones in the sample, more than 75% were seen once. The sequenced material came from peripheral blood. These receptors were obtained from a woman aged 45-65 years who had recovered from COVID-19.

The rearrangement joins TRBV18 to TRBJ1-1, with TRBD1 matching over 7 bases. There are 14 residues in the CDR3. The germline V gene encodes CDR1 KGHSH and CDR2 LQKENI. V shed 6 bases, J shed 4 bases, and the junction held 8 bases outside the gene matches. This chain's CDR3 is CASSIDREVTEAFF. Written as DNA, the CDR3 is TGTGCCAGCTCTATCGACAGGGAAGTCACTGAAGCTTTCTTT.

This clone was detected a few times. The rearrangement uses TRBV19 and TRBJ2-1, with TRBD2 matching 10 bases. Germline V gene data show CDR1 as LNHDA and CDR2 as SQIVND (reference sequence). The CDR3 is 14 amino acids. The V and J ends lost 5 bases and 4 bases, in that order; junction bases with no gene match: 2. The chain's CDR3 is CASSVTSGYNEQFF. CDR3 in DNA: TGTGCCAGTAGTGTGACTAGCGGGTACAATGAGCAGTTCTTC. Looking up the rest from reference TRBV19 and TRBJ2-1 gives the full variable domain: DGGITQSPKYLFRKEGQNVTLSCEQNLNHDAMYWYRQDPGQGLRLIYYSQIVNDFQKGDIAEGYSVSREKKESFPLTVTSAQKNPTAFYLCASSVTSGYNEQFFGPGTRLTVL.

The chain employs TRBV5-1 and TRBJ2-6, with 9 bases lining up with TRBD1. The CDR3 is made up of 18 amino acids. With V trimmed by 4 bases and J by 0 bases, 8 bases remained unmatched. From germline, CDR1 is SGHRS and CDR2 YFSETQ. CDR3: CASSVGQGLTSGANVLTF. The DNA for the CDR3 is TGCGCCAGCAGCGTGGGACAGGGATTAACCTCTGGGGCCAACGTCCTGACTTTC.

The gene calls are TRBV5-4 and TRBJ2-3; 10 bases align to TRBD2. Trimming took 0 bases from V and 5 from J; bases not matched to a gene: 6. The CDR3 sequence is 16 residues long. Germline V gene lookup returns CDR1 SGHNT and CDR2 YYREEE (reference sequence). The CDR3 nucleotides read TGTGCCAGCAGCTTGGCTCTAGCGGGGGCCCGAGATACGCAGTATTTT. Its translation is CASSLALAGARDTQYF.

V gene TRBV28 combines with J gene TRBJ1-1; D gene ambiguous. The CDR3 is 12 amino acids. The germline V and J ends were trimmed by 6 bases and 11 bases, with 16 bases remaining between them. CDR1 is MDHEN and CDR2 is SYDVKM in the germline V gene. The CDR3 spells CASSPWAPGAFF. In DNA form, the CDR3 reads TGTGCCAGCAGCCCTTGGGCCCCCGGTGCTTTCTTT. The variable domain in full, completed from reference TRBV28 and TRBJ1-1, reads DVKVTQSSRYLVKRTGEKVFLECVQDMDHENMFWYRQDPGLGLRLIYFSYDVKMKEKGDIPEGYSVSREKKERFSLILESASTNQTSMYLCASSPWAPGAFFGQGTRLTVV.

The sample holds a few counts of this clone. The chain recombines TRBV19 with TRBJ2-1, with D maybe TRBD1 (6 bases). V was shortened by 6 bases and J by 4 bases, with 16 bases between the two germline ends. Germline CDR1 LNHDA, CDR2 SQIVND (reference sequence). The CDR3 has 15 amino acids. The CDR3 region is CASSEPGTPYNEQFF. The CDR3 nucleotides read TGTGCCAGTAGCGAGCCCGGGACACCATACAATGAGCAGTTCTTC.

The rearrangement joins TRBV27 to TRBJ2-3; 7 nucleotides agree with TRBD1. The trim removed 5 bases at V and 8 bases at J, leaving 19 bases unmatched. Per the germline V gene, CDR1 is MNHEY and CDR2 is SMNVEV (reference sequence). The CDR3 covers 17 residues. The CDR3 nucleotides read TGTGCCAGCAGTCCCCGGGACAGCGGACCGGCGTACGTTACGCAGTATTTT. Its protein product is CASSPRDSGPAYVTQYF.

This sequence joins TRBV20-1 and TRBJ1-1; no definite D call. Trimming removed 4 bases from V and 0 bases from J, with 18 bases in between. This CDR3 comprises 16 residues. CDR1 and CDR2 (germline): DFQATT, SNEGSKA (reference sequence). In DNA, the CDR3 is TGCAGTGCTAATGAACCCGACCGGGGTATGAACACTGAAGCTTTCTTT. Translated: CSANEPDRGMNTEAFF.

The rearrangement joins TRBV27 to TRBJ2-1, with TRBD2 matching over 13 bases. V trimming: 4 bases; J trimming: 5 bases; junction bases outside the gene matches: 8. The CDR3 is made up of 17 amino acids. The germline V gene has CDR1 MNHEY and CDR2 SMNVEV (reference sequence). DNA for the CDR3: TGTGCCAGCAGTTCTCGAGTACTAGCGGGAGGGCACAATGAGCAGTTCTTC. Protein: CASSSRVLAGGHNEQFF.

To note about this clone: Other DNA sequences of this sample code for an identical CDR3. This rearrangement joins TRBV3-1 (or the pseudogene TRBV3-2) to TRBJ1-5; no firm D call. The CDR3 sequence is 12 residues long. Trimming removed 1 base at V and 7 bases at J, with 5 bases between. Germline V gene sequence: CDR1 LGHDT, CDR2 YNNKEL (reference sequence). The CDR3, as DNA: TGTGCCAGCAGCCAAGGAGGGCAGCCCCAGCATTTT. Translation: CASSQGGQPQHF.

This sequence joins TRBV18 and TRBJ2-2, with D perhaps TRBD2 (6 bases). The CDR3 runs to 15 residues. Germline CDR1 reads KGHSH; CDR2 reads LQKENI. V was cut by 2 bases and J by 4 bases, with 11 bases left in between. The CDR3 is CASSPTGVGTGELFF. DNA for the CDR3: TGTGCCAGCTCACCAACGGGAGTCGGCACCGGGGAGCTGTTTTTT.

The chain recombines TRBV9 with TRBJ1-1, with D perhaps matching TRBD1 (5 bases). This CDR3 is 15 amino acids long. CDR1 SGDLS and CDR2 YYNGEE come from the germline V gene. V lost 3 bases, J lost 0 bases, and 12 bases lay in between. The CDR3 region has the DNA TGTGCCAGCAGCGCCCCGGGGGGGGTGAACACTGAAGCTTTCTTT. As protein: CASSAPGGVNTEAFF.

The rearrangement joins TRBV19 to TRBJ1-1; 9 positions agree with TRBD1. Germline V gene lookup returns CDR1 LNHDA and CDR2 SQIVND (reference sequence). This CDR3 is 14 amino acids long. The ends lost 5 bases at V and 6 bases at J; junction bases unmatched: 7. The chain's CDR3 is CASSVTGGISEAFF. CDR3 sequence (DNA): TGTGCCAGTAGTGTGACAGGGGGAATATCTGAAGCTTTCTTT.

In its sample, this clone was seen once. This chain connects TRBV7-2 to TRBJ2-2, with 8 bases that match TRBD2. The CDR3 covers 16 residues. The V gene's germline CDR1 is SGHTA and CDR2 FQGNSA. V gave up 3 bases and J gave up 3 bases; unmatched junction bases: 6. CDR3 bases: TGTGCCAGCAGCTTTGCCGGGGGGGTTTACACCGGGGAGCTGTTTTTT. It translates to CASSFAGGVYTGELFF.

The rearrangement uses TRBV28 and TRBJ1-2; D unclear. Germline CDR1 is MDHEN and CDR2 is SYDVKM. Trimming pared 6 bases from V and 0 bases from J, leaving 11 bases between. The length of the CDR3 is 14 residues. CDR3 residues: CASSRTGANYGYTF. CDR3 nucleotide sequence: TGTGCCAGCAGCCGTACCGGGGCTAACTATGGCTACACCTTC.

This chain links TRBV7-6 with TRBJ1-4, with TRBD1 matching over 9 bases. Germline CDR1 and CDR2: SGHVS and FNYEAQ. Trimming cost V 5 bases and J 5 bases; bases outside gene matches: 9. This CDR3 has 16 residues. The CDR3 coding sequence is TGTGCCAGCAGCCGCACGGGACAGGGCGGGAATGAAAAACTGTTTTTT. It translates to CASSRTGQGGNEKLFF.

This chain connects TRBV5-1 to TRBJ2-1, with 7 bases lining up with TRBD1. The V segment lost 0 bases and the J segment 8 bases; nucleotides outside the gene matches: 8. The CDR3 loop spans 15 amino acids. Germline CDR1 and CDR2: SGHRS and YFSETQ. The CDR3 sequence is CASSLEGARHYEQFF. CDR3 nucleotides: TGCGCCAGCAGCTTGGAGGGGGCACGGCATTATGAGCAGTTCTTC.

The chain combines TRBV28 with TRBJ1-3; no clear D. Germline assignment: CDR1 MDHEN and CDR2 SYDVKM. The CDR3 covers 16 residues. Trimming cost V 8 bases and J 4 bases, with 21 bases left between them. The CDR3 reads CASGTTLPLGGNTIYF. In DNA form, the CDR3 reads TGTGCCAGCGGTACAACCCTGCCGCTCGGGGGAAACACCATATATTTT.

V and J are TRBV15 and TRBJ1-5; D remains ambiguous. With 2 bases removed from V and 3 bases from J, the gap between germline ends came to 8 bases. The germline V gene encodes CDR1 LNHNV and CDR2 YYDKDF (reference sequence). CDR3 length: 14 residues. Written as DNA, the CDR3 is TGTGCCACCAGCAGACGGGTCGCCAATCAGCCCCAGCATTTT. It yields the protein CATSRRVANQPQHF. The complete variable domain, with remaining parts taken from reference TRBV15 and TRBJ1-5, reads DAMVIQNPRYQVTQFGKPVTLSCSQTLNHNVMYWYQQKSSQAPKLLFHYYDKDFNNEADTPDNFQSRRPNTSFCFLDIRSPGLGDTAMYLCATSRRVANQPQHFGDGTRLSIL.

This clone was observed once. The rearrangement uses TRBV6-4 and TRBJ2-3, with 10 bases that match TRBD2. Trimming took 2 bases from V and 2 from J; bases not matched to a gene: 1. The CDR3 has 15 amino acids. CDR1 and CDR2 from the germline V gene are MRHNA and SNTAGT. CDR3 sequence (DNA): TGTGCCAGCAGTGACGGGACTAGCGACACAGATACGCAGTATTTT. Translating it yields CASSDGTSDTDTQYF.

The chain joins TRBV6-2 or TRBV6-3 to TRBJ2-1, with 8 positions matching TRBD1. Germline CDR1 is MNHEY and CDR2 is SVGEGT. With V trimmed by 2 bases and J by 7 bases, 7 bases remained unmatched. The CDR3 covers 15 residues. The CDR3 protein is CASSYPGGVRNEQFF. CDR3 sequence (DNA): TGTGCCAGCAGTTACCCAGGGGGCGTCAGGAATGAGCAGTTCTTC.

The rearrangement links TRBV7-3 to TRBJ2-3; 9 bases are a match to TRBD1. J lost 0 bases, V lost 8 bases, and 0 bases had no gene match. Looked up from germline, CDR1 is SGHTA and CDR2 is FQGTGA. This CDR3 is 13 amino acids long. CDR3 region: CASGQGSTDTQYF. CDR3 nucleotide sequence: TGTGCCAGCGGACAGGGGAGCACAGATACGCAGTATTTT.

J is TRBJ2-7 and V is TRBV3-1 (or the pseudogene TRBV3-2), with D unclear. The CDR3 has 15 residues. Germline V gene sequence: CDR1 LGHDT, CDR2 YNNKEL (reference sequence). V was shortened by 0 bases and J by 2 bases, with 11 bases between the two germline ends. The CDR3 DNA reads TGTGCCAGCAGCCAAGATGCCAGGTTCACCTACGAGCAGTACTTC. This translates into CASSQDARFTYEQYF.

The chain links TRBV5-5 to TRBJ2-7; 11 bases line up with TRBD2. The V and J ends lost 2 bases and 1 base, in that order; junction bases with no gene match: 5. CDR1 SGHKS and CDR2 YYEKEE come from the germline V gene (reference sequence). The CDR3 extends over 16 amino acids. This CDR3 reads CASSLTSGRGSYEQYF. In DNA, the CDR3 is TGTGCCAGCAGCTTAACTAGCGGGAGAGGGTCCTACGAGCAGTACTTC.

The chain carries TRBV5-1 and TRBJ2-1, with a weak D call TRBD2 (6 bases). V was pared by 0 bases and J by 2 bases, with 12 bases between. This CDR3 has 16 amino acids. Germline CDR1 is SGHRS and CDR2 is YFSETQ. CDR3 residues: CASSLVAVSAYNEQFF. The CDR3 DNA reads TGCGCCAGCAGCTTGGTAGCGGTTTCTGCCTACAATGAGCAGTTCTTC.

The chain uses TRBV28 and TRBJ1-2; D remains unclear. The germline V and J ends were trimmed by 5 bases and 6 bases, with 16 bases remaining between them. Germline CDR1 MDHEN, CDR2 SYDVKM. This CDR3 spans 14 amino acids. CDR3: CASSKPEGFNGYTF. Here the CDR3 DNA reads TGTGCCAGCAGTAAACCGGAGGGTTTCAATGGCTACACCTTC.

V and J are TRBV7-2 and TRBJ2-3, with D possibly matching TRBD2 (6 bases). In germline, CDR1 is SGHTA, CDR2 FQGNSA. The CDR3 runs 14 residues. V was cut by 5 bases and J by 1 base, with 10 bases left in between. The CDR3 DNA follows: TGTGCCAGCAGCCCGAGCGGGCGCACAGATACGCAGTATTTT. As protein: CASSPSGRTDTQYF.

V gene TRBV5-4 combines with J gene TRBJ1-2; D not certain. Per the germline V gene, CDR1 is SGHNT and CDR2 is YYREEE (reference sequence). The CDR3 is made up of 12 amino acids. Trimming left V 1 base short and J 4 bases short, with 5 bases between. In DNA, the CDR3 is TGTGCCAGCAGCTTGCGGGTCTATGGCTACACCTTC. This sequence encodes CASSLRVYGYTF. The entire variable domain, with the rest obtained from reference TRBV5-4 and TRBJ1-2, is as follows: ETGVTQSPTHLIKTRGQQVTLRCSSQSGHNTVSWYQQALGQGPQFIFQYYREEENGRGNFPPRFSGLQFPNYSSELNVNALELDDSALYLCASSLRVYGYTFGSGTRLTVV.

In this sample, this clone turned up once. V and J are TRBV6-5 and TRBJ2-2; no reliable D call. The CDR3 loop spans 12 amino acids. Germline V gives CDR1 MNHEY, CDR2 SVGAGI. With 2 bases removed from V and 5 bases from J, the gap between germline ends came to 3 bases. The CDR3 DNA reads as TGTGCCAGCAGTTACCGTACCGGGGAGCTGTTTTTT. Translating gives CASSYRTGELFF.

DNA for the CDR3: TGTGCCAGCAGCCAAGAGACAGGGTTTGGAAACACCATATATTTT. Translated: CASSQETGFGNTIYF. The chain uses TRBV3-1 (or the pseudogene TRBV3-2) and TRBJ1-3; the match to TRBD1 covers 7 bases. The length of the CDR3 is 15 residues. V trimming: 0 bases; J trimming: 3 bases; junction bases outside the gene matches: 2. Germline V gene sequence: CDR1 LGHDT, CDR2 YNNKEL (reference sequence).